This T cell receptor (beta chain) derives from a study of identical twins. TCRdb itself ran the 5' RACE reads through MiXCR, one entry per CDR3 protein. The sample holds about 530,000 distinct CDR3 sequences, about a fifth seen once. V dropped 1 base and J dropped 8 bases, with 8 bases sitting between them. Germline CDR1 and CDR2: SGHAT and FQNNGV. The CDR3 covers 13 residues. The sample holds one count of this clonotype. These same data were also listed under a study on yellow fever vaccine responses in identical twins.

Sample: CD4+ T cells sorted from blood. The sequence came from a woman aged 18-29 years in good health. The V and J genes are TRBV11-2 and TRBJ1-4; no reliable D call. CDR3 bases: TGTGCCAGCAGCTTAGGGGTGCAGGAAAAACTGTTTTTT. Translating gives CASSLGVQEKLFF.